This T cell receptor (beta chain) was sequenced during a study of spatial heterogeneity in lung cancer. Time point reported: sample taken at primary tumor resection. Patients with untreated early-stage non-small cell lung cancer, numbering some 72, were the donors. Sequencing was performed on whole RNA extracted from tumor and nontumor lung tissue, or from frozen PBMC, and the material was left unsorted. CDR1 and CDR2 from the germline V gene are MDHEN and SYDVKM. The trim removed 7 bases at V and 6 bases at J, leaving 6 bases unmatched. The length of the CDR3 is 13 residues. One entry per CDR3 protein results from TCRdb running MiXCR on the 5' RACE reads. The sample yields 24,000 or so distinct CDR3 sequences, about 7.6% seen once. The study's findings and limits: Circulating ubiquitous expanded tumor TCRs were observed more frequently at resection than at follow-up.

This clonotype has a count of ten or more. Its antigen is unknown. The TCR comes from a male donor with early-stage non-small cell lung cancer. The sequencing here drew on PBMCs, taken at surgery. The chain uses TRBV28 and TRBJ1-5, with 7 bases fitting TRBD1. The DNA of the CDR3 is TGTGCCAGCACTAAGGCAGGGGGTCAGCCCCAGCATTTT. This gives the protein CASTKAGGQPQHF.